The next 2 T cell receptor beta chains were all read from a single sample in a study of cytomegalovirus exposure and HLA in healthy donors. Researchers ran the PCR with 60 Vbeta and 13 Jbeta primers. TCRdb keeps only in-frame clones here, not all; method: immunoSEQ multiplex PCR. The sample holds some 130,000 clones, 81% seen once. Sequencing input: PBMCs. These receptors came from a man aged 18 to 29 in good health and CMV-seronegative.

CDR3 DNA: TGTGCCAGCAGAACAGTCTATGGCTACACCTTC. Amino acid sequence: CASRTVYGYTF. The chain employs TRBV19 and TRBJ1-2; no reliable D call. This CDR3 is 11 amino acids long. V was cut by 9 bases and J by 4 bases, with 9 bases left in between. Looked up from germline, CDR1 is LNHDA and CDR2 is SQIVND (reference sequence).

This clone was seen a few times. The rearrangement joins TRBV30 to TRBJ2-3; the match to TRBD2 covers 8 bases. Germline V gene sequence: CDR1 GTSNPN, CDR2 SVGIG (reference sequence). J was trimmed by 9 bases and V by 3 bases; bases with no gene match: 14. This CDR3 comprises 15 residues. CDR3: CAWRGPGAGGVTQYF. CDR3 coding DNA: TGTGCCTGGAGGGGACCCGGGGCGGGGGGTGTAACGCAGTATTTT.